This T cell receptor beta chain was sequenced for a study of blood T cell repertoires in COVID-19. Authors' processing steps: Reference gene primer amplification gave estimated nucleated cell counts. The data were produced by immunoSEQ multiplex PCR, yet TCRdb's version contains in-frame clones alone and is incomplete. V and J calls and clone size are those listed in that table; D and trimming were worked out from the DNA. Of some 250,000 clones listed, 80% to 90% are singletons. The CDR3 loop spans 19 amino acids. CDR1 and CDR2 from the germline V gene are SGHTA and FQGTGA. Trimming cost V 5 bases and J 1 base; bases outside gene matches: 14.

The clonotype was recovered from a man between 60 and 70 years old with acute or convalescent COVID-19. V is TRBV7-3 and J is TRBJ2-7, with 13 bases aligning to TRBD2. Input material: peripheral blood. In DNA form, the CDR3 reads TGTGCCAGCAGCCCACCGGGACTAGCGGGACCACAACCTTCCTACGAGCAGTACTTC. Translating it yields CASSPPGLAGPQPSYEQYF.